One T cell receptor (beta chain) is described in this entry. Its antigen remains unidentified. Assay used: immunoSEQ multiplex PCR; TCRdb lists only in-frame clones, some missing. The sample records about 130,000 clones, more than 85% being singletons. This specimen belongs to a study of T cell responses to AZD1222 COVID-19 vaccine. Broader study findings: In a largely white British group with more females than males, clonal diversity was possibly underestimated. Only five to seven AZD1222 recipients were seropositive at baseline. Per reports, nearly half of all spike-specific TCRs target regions that are unmutated in variants. Repertoires were collected only later (after the peak T cell response had occurred).

V shed 4 bases and J shed 11 bases, with 20 bases lying between them. The CDR3 length is 14 residues. CDR1 is SGHNT and CDR2 is YENEEA in the germline V gene. The clonotype was recovered from an adult in good health. This chain connects TRBV11-3 to TRBJ1-1; D may be TRBD1 (6 bases). This material consisted of peripheral blood, taken on day 0 of AZD1222 vaccination. Written as DNA, the CDR3 is TGTGCCAGCAGCTCCTCCGACAGGTCGCGTCGGGCTTTCTTT. Its translation is CASSSSDRSRRAFF.